Below, 8 T cell receptor beta chains from the same sample are listed, as sequenced in a study of memory CD4+ T cells and cytomegalovirus serostatus. Single viable CD3+CD4+CD8-CD45RO+ cells were sorted as the memory CD4+ T cells. Produced via immunoSEQ multiplex PCR; TCRdb's table is partial and in-frame only. The sample consists of some 46,000 clones, around three quarters of them appearing once. Input material: memory CD4+ T cells from blood. All receptors derive from an adult in good health and CMV-seronegative.

This sequence joins TRBV2 and TRBJ2-5; D unclear. CDR1 and CDR2 from the germline V gene are SNHLY and FYNNEI. The CDR3 has 12 amino acids. V was shortened by 8 bases and J by 5 bases, with 12 bases between the two germline ends. CDR3 loop: CASGNQVETQYF. CDR3 sequence (DNA): TGTGCCAGCGGGAACCAGGTGGAGACCCAGTACTTC.

This clone was observed a handful of times. The chain recombines TRBV5-4 with TRBJ2-5, with D unclear. The germline V gene has CDR1 SGHNT and CDR2 YYREEE (reference sequence). Trimming left V 2 bases short and J 5 bases short, with 10 bases between. This CDR3 region has 13 residues. The chain's CDR3 is CASSLVPAETQYF. CDR3 in DNA: TGTGCCAGCAGCTTAGTCCCCGCGGAGACCCAGTACTTC.

CDR3 in amino acids: CASSLWATGNTIYF. The CDR3 DNA reads as TGTGCCAGCAGCTTGTGGGCAACAGGAAACACCATATATTTT. The rearrangement uses TRBV5-6 and TRBJ1-3; no definite D call. Germline V gene sequence: CDR1 SGHDT, CDR2 YYEEEE. V lost 1 base and J 4 bases, leaving 9 bases between the germline ends. The CDR3 is 14 residues long.

The rearrangement uses TRBV5-1 and TRBJ2-7; 13 positions agree with TRBD2. Germline lookup yields CDR1 SGHRS and CDR2 YFSETQ. This CDR3 contains 16 residues. After removal of 2 bases from V and 5 bases from J, the junction contained 7 bases not matched to a gene. The CDR3 loop is CASSLPGTSGINEQYF. In DNA form, the CDR3 reads TGCGCCAGCAGCTTACCCGGGACTAGCGGGATAAACGAGCAGTACTTC.

The chain has TRBV7-8 and TRBJ1-1; 10 bases agree with TRBD1. Germline trimming cut 7 bases from V and 1 base from J; bases unmatched to any gene: 6. This CDR3 is built from 15 residues. CDR1 and CDR2 from the germline V gene are SGHVS and FQNEAQ. In DNA form, the CDR3 reads TGTGCCAGCACCAGGGACAGGGGCGGGAACACTGAAGCTTTCTTT. Its protein product is CASTRDRGGNTEAFF.

This clone was observed a few times. This CDR3 reads CASSQSIYEQYF. Here the CDR3 DNA reads TGTGCCAGTAGTCAGAGCATCTACGAGCAGTACTTC. The gene calls are TRBV19 and TRBJ2-7, with unresolved D. V shed 5 bases and J shed 3 bases, with 8 bases lying between them. Germline V gene sequence: CDR1 LNHDA, CDR2 SQIVND (reference sequence). CDR3 length: 12 residues.

In its sample, this clone was seen once. This chain connects TRBV11-2 to TRBJ2-5; D perhaps matches TRBD2 (6 bases). The V end was cut by 6 bases, the J end by 4 bases, with 18 bases between. The V gene's germline CDR1 is SGHAT and CDR2 FQNNGV. The CDR3 spans 15 residues. The CDR3 loop reads CASSSFAGGIETQYF. CDR3 nucleotide sequence: TGTGCCAGCAGTTCATTTGCAGGCGGGATAGAGACCCAGTACTTC.

The V call is TRBV19, the J call TRBJ1-1; unclear D gene. Between the trimmed V and J ends, which lost 1 base and 4 bases, there was a span of 13 bases. The CDR3 length is 15 residues. Germline CDR1 reads LNHDA; CDR2 reads SQIVND (reference sequence). CDR3 protein: CASSIGTAKPTEAFF. The CDR3 bases are TGTGCCAGTAGTATAGGGACGGCCAAGCCCACTGAAGCTTTCTTT.